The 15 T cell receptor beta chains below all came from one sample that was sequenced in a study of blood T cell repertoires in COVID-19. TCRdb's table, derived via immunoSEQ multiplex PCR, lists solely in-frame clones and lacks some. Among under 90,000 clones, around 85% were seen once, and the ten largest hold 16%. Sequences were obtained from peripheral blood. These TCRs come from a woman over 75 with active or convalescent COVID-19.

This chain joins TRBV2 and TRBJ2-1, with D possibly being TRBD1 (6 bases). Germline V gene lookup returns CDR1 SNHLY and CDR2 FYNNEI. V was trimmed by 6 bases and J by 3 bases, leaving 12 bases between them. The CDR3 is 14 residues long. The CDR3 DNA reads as TGTGCCAGCAGGACAGGTGACTTCTACAATGAGCAGTTCTTC. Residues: CASRTGDFYNEQFF.

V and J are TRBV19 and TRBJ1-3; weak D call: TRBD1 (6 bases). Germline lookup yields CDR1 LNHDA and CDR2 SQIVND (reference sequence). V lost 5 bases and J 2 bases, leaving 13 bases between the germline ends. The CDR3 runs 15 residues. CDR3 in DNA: TGTGCCAGTAGTCCTGCCAGGGGAGCTGGAAACACCATATATTTT. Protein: CASSPARGAGNTIYF.

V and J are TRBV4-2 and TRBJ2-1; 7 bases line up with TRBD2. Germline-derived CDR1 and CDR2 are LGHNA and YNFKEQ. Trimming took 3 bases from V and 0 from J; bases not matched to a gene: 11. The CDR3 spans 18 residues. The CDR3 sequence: CASSQPPSGTSSYNEQFF. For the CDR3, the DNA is TGTGCCAGCAGCCAGCCCCCTAGCGGAACGAGCTCCTACAATGAGCAGTTCTTC.

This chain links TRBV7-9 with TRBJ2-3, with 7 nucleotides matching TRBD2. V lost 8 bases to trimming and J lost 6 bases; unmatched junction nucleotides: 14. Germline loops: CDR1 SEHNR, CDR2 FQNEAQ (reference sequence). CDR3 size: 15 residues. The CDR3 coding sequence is TGTGCCAGCGCCTCCACCGGGACTACTTTCGATACGCAGTATTTT. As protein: CASASTGTTFDTQYF.

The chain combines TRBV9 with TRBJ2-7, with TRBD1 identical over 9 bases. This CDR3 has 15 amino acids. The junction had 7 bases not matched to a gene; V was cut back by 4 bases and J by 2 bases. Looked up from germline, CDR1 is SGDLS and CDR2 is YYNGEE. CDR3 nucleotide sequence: TGTGCCAGCAGCACCGGACAGGGGATCGCCTACGAGCAGTACTTC. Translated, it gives CASSTGQGIAYEQYF. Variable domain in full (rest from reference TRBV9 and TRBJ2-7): DSGVTQTPKHLITATGQRVTLRCSPRSGDLSVYWYQQSLDQGLQFLIQYYNGEERAKGNILERFSAQQFPDLHSELNLSSLELGDSALYFCASSTGQGIAYEQYFGPGTRLTVT.

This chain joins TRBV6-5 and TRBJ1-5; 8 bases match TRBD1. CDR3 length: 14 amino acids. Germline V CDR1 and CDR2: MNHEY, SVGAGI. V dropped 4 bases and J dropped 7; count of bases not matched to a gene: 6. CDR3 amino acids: CASSSPGGDQPQHF. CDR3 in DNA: TGTGCCAGCAGTTCCCCAGGGGGCGACCAGCCCCAGCATTTT.

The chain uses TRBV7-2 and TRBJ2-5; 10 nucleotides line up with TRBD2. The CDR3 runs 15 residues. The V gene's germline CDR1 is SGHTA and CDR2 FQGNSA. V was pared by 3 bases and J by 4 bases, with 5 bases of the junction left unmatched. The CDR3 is CASSFAGTSVETQYF. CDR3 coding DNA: TGTGCCAGCAGCTTTGCCGGGACTAGCGTAGAGACCCAGTACTTC.

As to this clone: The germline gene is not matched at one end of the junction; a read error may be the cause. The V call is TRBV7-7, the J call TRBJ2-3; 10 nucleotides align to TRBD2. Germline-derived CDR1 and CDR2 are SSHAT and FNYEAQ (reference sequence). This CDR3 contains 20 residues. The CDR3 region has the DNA TGTGCTAGCAGCTTAAGCCCGAGGACTAGCGGACCTTCATACACAGATACGCAGTATTTT. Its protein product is CASSLSPRTSGPSYTDTQYF.

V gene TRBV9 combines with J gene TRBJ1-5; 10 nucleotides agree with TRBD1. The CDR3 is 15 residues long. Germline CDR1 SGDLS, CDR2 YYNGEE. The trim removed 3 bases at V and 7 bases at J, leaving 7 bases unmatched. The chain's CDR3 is CASSGDRGGSQPQHF. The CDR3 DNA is TGTGCCAGCAGCGGGGACAGGGGCGGGAGCCAGCCCCAGCATTTT.

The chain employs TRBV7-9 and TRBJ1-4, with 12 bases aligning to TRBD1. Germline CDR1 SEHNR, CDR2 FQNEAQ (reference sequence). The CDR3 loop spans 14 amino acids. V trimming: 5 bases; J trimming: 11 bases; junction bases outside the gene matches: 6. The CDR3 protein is CASSPGTGGGKLFF. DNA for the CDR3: TGTGCCAGCAGCCCCGGGACAGGGGGCGGGAAACTGTTTTTT. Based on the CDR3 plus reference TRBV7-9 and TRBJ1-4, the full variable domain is DTGVSQNPRHKITKRGQNVTFRCDPISEHNRLYWYRQTLGQGPEFLTYFQNEAQLEKSRLLSDRFSAERPKGSFSTLEIQRTEQGDSAMYLCASSPGTGGGKLFFGSGTQLSVL.

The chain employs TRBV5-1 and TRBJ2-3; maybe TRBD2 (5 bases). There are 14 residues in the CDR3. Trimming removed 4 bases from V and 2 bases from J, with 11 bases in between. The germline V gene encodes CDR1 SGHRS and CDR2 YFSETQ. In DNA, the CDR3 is TGCGCCAGCAGCACACTAGAATACACAGATACGCAGTATTTT. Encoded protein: CASSTLEYTDTQYF.

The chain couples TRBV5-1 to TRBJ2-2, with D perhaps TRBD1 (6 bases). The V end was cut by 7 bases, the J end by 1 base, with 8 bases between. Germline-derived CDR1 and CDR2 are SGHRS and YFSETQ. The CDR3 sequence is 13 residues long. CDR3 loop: CASFRGNTGELFF. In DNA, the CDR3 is TGCGCCAGCTTCAGGGGGAACACCGGGGAGCTGTTTTTT.

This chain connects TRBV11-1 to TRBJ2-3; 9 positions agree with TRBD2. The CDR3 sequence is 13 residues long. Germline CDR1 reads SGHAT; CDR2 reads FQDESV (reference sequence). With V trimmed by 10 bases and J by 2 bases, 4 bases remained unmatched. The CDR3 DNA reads TGTGCCACGCTAGCGGGAAACACAGATACGCAGTATTTT. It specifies CATLAGNTDTQYF.

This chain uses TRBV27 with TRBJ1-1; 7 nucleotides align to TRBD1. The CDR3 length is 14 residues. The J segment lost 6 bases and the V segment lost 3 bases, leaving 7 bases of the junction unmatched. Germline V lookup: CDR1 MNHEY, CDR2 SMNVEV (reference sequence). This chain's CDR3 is CASSFNEGAAEAFF. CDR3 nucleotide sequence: TGTGCCAGCAGTTTTAACGAGGGGGCGGCTGAAGCTTTCTTT.

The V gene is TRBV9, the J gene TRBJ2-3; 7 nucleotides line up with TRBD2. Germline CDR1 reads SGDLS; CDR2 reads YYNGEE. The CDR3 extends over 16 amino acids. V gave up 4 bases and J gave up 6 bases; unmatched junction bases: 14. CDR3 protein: CASSSLAGLTLDTQYF. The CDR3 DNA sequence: TGTGCCAGCAGCTCGTTAGCGGGCCTAACCCTGGATACGCAGTATTTT. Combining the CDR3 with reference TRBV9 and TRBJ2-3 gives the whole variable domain DSGVTQTPKHLITATGQRVTLRCSPRSGDLSVYWYQQSLDQGLQFLIQYYNGEERAKGNILERFSAQQFPDLHSELNLSSLELGDSALYFCASSSLAGLTLDTQYFGPGTRLTVL.